This T cell receptor (beta chain) was retrieved from a study of shared clonotypes between healthy human individuals (dated by TCRdb to about 2020). General notes on the study: The cohort included a few men and a couple of women between 18 and 49 years of age. For each donor, three plates each were used for CD4 naive and CD4 memory, two plates were used for CD8 naive, and one plate was used for CD8 memory. Between about 0.94 and 10 billion PBMCs per donor were obtained by leukapheresis. Libraries were prepared and TCR repertoires were sequenced by different laboratories using diverse techniques, in order to increase sequencing depth and limit assay-specific biases. Blood TCR repertoires of five healthy adults were deeply sequenced to estimate repertoire size and the extent of clonotype sharing between individuals. What the authors observed across the whole study: Based on pairwise subsampling, the degree of clonotype sharing among donors was expected to be affected by sequencing depth. Larger estimated clonotype richness was generally found for naive subsets than for memory subsets. Incomplete sequencing was indicated by rarefaction of sorted-subset datasets, despite the large sequencing depth. Compared with non-shared clonotypes, clonotypes shared by all four sorted-subset donors had higher generation probabilities. Only blood was sampled, and tissue TCR repertoires likely differ from those in blood. Because the study included a small number of donors, the genetic and exposure-history diversity represented was limited. Roughly 5% of naive CD4, around 3.6% of naive CD8, 2% to 2.5% of memory CD4, and around 0.42% of memory CD8 clonotypes were shared across several donors.

In its sample, this clone was seen once. No antigen is known for it. The record has no base qualities; no much larger clone is one base away. CD8 naive samples were obtained by positive selection for CCR7 among CD45RO-negative cells, yielding a CD45RA+CCR7+ population from which TemRA cells were excluded. Healthy HIV-negative adults with no recently reported acute infections or vaccinations were included as donors. Every donor was a Caucasian adult living in Nashville, Tennessee, USA. After blood collection by leukapheresis, PBMCs were isolated using Ficoll-Histopaque density gradient centrifugation and then cryopreserved in the vapor phase of liquid nitrogen. Purity and quantity of every magnetically sorted T cell population were checked by analytical flow cytometry. Each sorted fraction had its genomic DNA isolated and then quantified by UV absorbance on a Nanodrop 2000c. Using the deep immunoSEQ assay, TCR CDR3 regions were amplified from genomic DNA by multiplex PCR. Genomic DNA extracted from each cell subset was distributed evenly over all wells of several immunoSEQ 96-well plates, and each plate served as one replicate. For sorted subsets, approximately 210 ng of genomic DNA, equivalent to around 30,000 T cell genomes, went into each replicate PCR. Purified libraries were measured with a Qubit 3.0 fluorometer, size-checked on a Bioanalyzer 2100, and measured again with the KAPA Library Quantification kit. A separate single-read 150-cycle Illumina NextSeq 550 flow cell was used to sequence each immunoSEQ 96-well plate. The source study handled its data this way. The immunoSEQ output contained only junctional sequences without quality scores, so filtering could not match that applied to full-length reads. Sequences were annotated with PyIR, a Python wrapper for IgBLAST v1.9, using IMGT germline references to assign V/J genes and CDR3. Any read was removed if the V/J assignment was weak (E-value above 1e-6), the CDR3 was missing, or the read contained stop codons, out-of-frame junctions, or ambiguous translated residues. A V3J clonotype was defined by an identical inferred V gene, J gene, and CDR3 amino acid sequence. The percentage overlap between two repertoires was calculated by dividing the number of shared unique clonotypes by the size of the smaller repertoire. Three approaches were used to assess repertoire richness: RTK rarefaction, the Chao1 estimator, and Recon v2.1 estimates of unobserved clonotypes. Generation probabilities for all TCRbeta clonotypes obtained by the gDNA method from a handful of donors were computed using OLGA. TCRdb re-hosts the immuneACCESS table, in-frame sequences only. Its copies lack some clones; in the studies checked, an unresolved V gene accounts for under half of them, and the cause for the rest is not known. Clone size and V and J calls were adopted from that table, with D and trimming inferred from the DNA. The sample yields approximately 2,000,000 clones; 93% were counted once. Approximately 1.7% of the sample goes to the ten largest clones.

The germline V gene (reference sequence) sets CDR1 to LNHNV and CDR2 to YYDKDF. There are 16 amino acids in the CDR3, from cysteine to phenylalanine inclusive. The CDR3 DNA has 48 bases and is translated from base 1. Trimmed from V: 4 bases; trimmed from J: 5 bases; junction bases lacking a gene match: 10. The sequence is built from TRBV15 and TRBJ2-1, with 8 bases aligning to TRBD2. The clonotype comes from a man between 18 and 35 years old in good health. Some clones in this sample may be carry-over from other donors' samples. Sequencing was carried out using naive CD8+ T cells from PBMCs. The cell subset or site label on this specimen signifies: CD45RA+CCR7+. The nucleotides read TGTGCCACCAGCACCTTAGCGGGGCGTGAGGACAATGAGCAGTTCTTC. This is translated as CATSTLAGREDNEQFF.